Shown below are 21 T cell receptor beta chains from a single sample sequenced in a study of blood T cell repertoires in COVID-19. Assay: immunoSEQ multiplex PCR; the TCRdb copy retains only in-frame clones and omits some. The sample gives 100,000 to 150,000 clones, roughly 72% of which show up once; 5.5% is in the top ten. Sequences were obtained from peripheral blood. The receptor source for this set is a man aged 55 to 70 with acute or convalescent COVID-19.

This chain connects TRBV24-1 to TRBJ2-7; D is possibly TRBD1 (6 bases). The length of the CDR3 is 14 residues. The V and J ends lost 9 bases and 4 bases respectively, with 18 bases between them. Germline loops: CDR1 KGHDR, CDR2 SFDVKD. This CDR3 reads CATEDSRSPYEQYF. The CDR3 DNA reads as TGTGCCACCGAGGACAGCCGGAGTCCTTACGAGCAGTACTTC.

Details on this clone: One end of the junction does not line up with germline, which may come from a read error. V is TRBV4-2 and J is TRBJ1-1; 9 bases match TRBD1. CDR3 length: 16 residues. CDR1 and CDR2 from the germline V gene are LGHNA and YNFKEQ. The CDR3: CASSHGVLRTGDIIHF. In DNA, the CDR3 is TGTGCCAGCAGCCATGGAGTCCTTAGGACAGGGGACATTATTCACTTT.

The gene calls are TRBV25-1 and TRBJ2-3; 14 positions match TRBD2. CDR3 length: 14 amino acids. Germline V gives CDR1 MGHDK, CDR2 SYGVNS. V was pared by 8 bases and J by 3 bases, with 1 base of the junction left unmatched. The CDR3 reads CASGTSGRTDTQYF. CDR3 coding DNA: TGTGCCAGCGGGACTAGCGGGAGAACAGATACGCAGTATTTT.

This chain connects TRBV14 to TRBJ1-2, with a possible D match to TRBD1 (6 bases). Germline V lookup: CDR1 SGHDN, CDR2 FVKESK. Deletions cut 4 bases from V and 5 bases from J, with 8 bases between. The CDR3 consists of 12 residues. The CDR3 here is CASSRTEYGYTF. The CDR3 DNA reads as TGTGCCAGCAGCCGGACAGAGTATGGCTACACCTTC. The full variable domain, with the rest looked up from reference TRBV14 and TRBJ1-2, is EAGVTQFPSHSVIEKGQTVTLRCDPISGHDNLYWYRRVMGKEIKFLLHFVKESKQDESGMPNNRFLAERTGGTYSTLKVQPAELEDSGVYFCASSRTEYGYTFGSGTRLTVV.

This clone came up a few times. CDR3: CASSLNRLTNYGYTF. DNA for the CDR3: TGTGCCAGCAGCCTAAACAGGCTTACTAACTATGGCTACACCTTC. V is TRBV7-3 and J is TRBJ1-2; D perhaps matches TRBD1 (5 bases). Germline V CDR1 and CDR2: SGHTA, FQGTGA. The CDR3 totals 15 residues. V dropped 5 bases and J dropped 0 bases, with 13 bases sitting between them.

There are a few counts of this clone. In the same sample, other DNA sequences code for this CDR3. The J gene is TRBJ2-7, the V gene TRBV5-6, with D tentatively TRBD1 (6 bases). The CDR3 runs to 15 residues. Germline values: CDR1 SGHDT, CDR2 YYEEEE. The V end was cut by 4 bases, the J end by 5 bases, with 19 bases between. The CDR3 nucleotides are TGTGCCAGCAGCCTCTATCGGGGACAAACTGACGAGCAGTACTTC. Translating gives CASSLYRGQTDEQYF.

The chain joins TRBV5-6 to TRBJ2-4, with TRBD2 matching 9 bases. This CDR3 spans 16 amino acids. Losses at the gene ends were 4 bases for V and 6 bases for J; bases not matched to a gene: 11. CDR1 and CDR2 from the germline V gene are SGHDT and YYEEEE. The CDR3 nucleotides are TGTGCCAGCAGCAATAGCGGGAGTAGGGTTACAAACATTCAGTACTTC. Encoded protein: CASSNSGSRVTNIQYF.

This chain uses TRBV3-1 (or the pseudogene TRBV3-2) with TRBJ1-5; possible D gene TRBD1, 6 bases. The CDR3 length is 12 residues. Germline-derived CDR1 and CDR2 are LGHDT and YNNKEL (reference sequence). Trimming shortened V by 8 bases and J by 7 bases, and 12 bases separated the two germline ends. The CDR3 DNA follows: TGTGCCAGCTCAAACAGGGCCCAGCCCCAGCATTTT. Protein: CASSNRAQPQHF.

The V and J genes are TRBV2 and TRBJ1-1; 9 bases agree with TRBD1. The trim removed 6 bases at V and 0 bases at J, leaving 2 bases unmatched. Germline assignment: CDR1 SNHLY and CDR2 FYNNEI. The CDR3 spans 14 residues. CDR3: CASRGQGMNTEAFF. The CDR3 DNA follows: TGTGCCAGCAGGGGACAGGGAATGAACACTGAAGCTTTCTTT. The full variable domain, in which reference TRBV2 and TRBJ1-1 provide the parts outside the CDR3, is EPEVTQTPSHQVTQMGQEVILRCVPISNHLYFYWYRQILGQKVEFLVSFYNNEISEKSEIFDDQFSVERPDGSNFTLKIRSTKLEDSAMYFCASRGQGMNTEAFFGQGTRLTVV.

The rearrangement links TRBV4-2 to TRBJ2-1, with a possible D match to TRBD2 (5 bases). CDR3 length: 17 residues. Germline CDR1 LGHNA, CDR2 YNFKEQ. The germline V and J ends were trimmed by 0 bases and 0 bases, with 12 bases remaining between them. CDR3 sequence: CASSQEASLISYNEQFF. DNA for the CDR3: TGTGCCAGCAGCCAAGAGGCTAGCCTCATCTCCTACAATGAGCAGTTCTTC.

This chain links TRBV6-2 or TRBV6-3 with TRBJ1-5; TRBD1 is a possible D gene (5 bases). Trimming pared 1 base from V and 2 bases from J, leaving 9 bases between. The CDR3 extends over 15 amino acids. Germline values: CDR1 MNHEY, CDR2 SVGEGT. The CDR3 loop is CASSYYGRGNQPQHF. The CDR3 nucleotides read TGTGCCAGCAGTTACTATGGCAGGGGCAATCAGCCCCAGCATTTT.

This clone was counted a few times. The chain couples TRBV6-2 or TRBV6-3 to TRBJ1-6; 7 nucleotides agree with TRBD1. Germline loops: CDR1 MNHEY, CDR2 SVGEGT. CDR3 length: 18 residues. The V and J ends lost 0 bases and 1 base, in that order; junction bases with no gene match: 6. The CDR3 loop is CASSYSRGQWSYNSPLHF. CDR3 sequence (DNA): TGTGCCAGCAGTTACTCGAGGGGGCAGTGGTCCTATAATTCACCCCTCCACTTT.

This chain uses TRBV6-5 with TRBJ1-6; D possibly corresponds to TRBD1 (6 bases). Trimming took 6 bases from V and 0 from J, leaving 9 bases between them. From germline, CDR1 is MNHEY and CDR2 SVGAGI. The CDR3 is made up of 15 amino acids. The CDR3 here is CASSADSSYNSPLHF. The DNA of the CDR3 is TGTGCCAGCAGCGCGGACAGCTCCTATAATTCACCCCTCCACTTT.

The chain employs TRBV5-6 and TRBJ1-2; D is perhaps TRBD1 (5 bases). Germline CDR1 SGHDT, CDR2 YYEEEE. The CDR3 is 13 residues long. Deletions cut 4 bases from V and 5 bases from J, with 12 bases between. This CDR3 reads CASSLDPGYGYTF. CDR3 in DNA: TGTGCCAGCAGCCTAGACCCAGGGTATGGCTACACCTTC.

The chain carries TRBV25-1 and TRBJ1-5, with D perhaps TRBD1 (5 bases). Germline V gene lookup returns CDR1 MGHDK and CDR2 SYGVNS. The CDR3 is 15 residues long. Trimming stripped 3 bases from V and 3 bases from J, with 12 bases between. The CDR3 nucleotides are TGTGCCAGCAGTGACGGGGGTCACGACAATCAGCCCCAGCATTTT. As protein: CASSDGGHDNQPQHF.

V and J are TRBV5-1 and TRBJ2-3; TRBD2 aligns across 8 bases. The CDR3 sequence is 19 residues long. Germline-derived CDR1 and CDR2 are SGHRS and YFSETQ. With 0 bases clipped from V and 4 bases from J, the junction kept 16 bases outside the gene matches. CDR3 sequence reads: CASSLAGLAGISGADTQYF. The CDR3 DNA reads TGCGCCAGCAGCTTGGCCGGGTTAGCGGGAATCAGCGGCGCAGATACGCAGTATTTT. Full variable domain (outside the CDR3, taken from reference TRBV5-1 and TRBJ2-3): KAGVTQTPRYLIKTRGQQVTLSCSPISGHRSVSWYQQTPGQGLQFLFEYFSETQRNKGNFPGRFSGRQFSNSRSEMNVSTLELGDSALYLCASSLAGLAGISGADTQYFGPGTRLTVL.

J is TRBJ1-1 and V is TRBV30, with 7 bases that match TRBD1. CDR1 and CDR2 from the germline V gene are GTSNPN and SVGIG (reference sequence). After removal of 5 bases from V and 1 base from J, the junction contained 10 bases not matched to a gene. The CDR3 extends over 15 amino acids. This CDR3 is CAWLPAGTENTEAFF. The CDR3 DNA sequence: TGTGCCTGGCTTCCCGCCGGGACAGAGAACACTGAAGCTTTCTTT. Full variable domain (outside the CDR3, taken from reference TRBV30 and TRBJ1-1): SQTIHQWPATLVQPVGSPLSLECTVEGTSNPNLYWYRQAAGRGLQLLFYSVGIGQISSEVPQNLSASRPQDRQFILSSKKLLLSDSGFYLCAWLPAGTENTEAFFGQGTRLTVV.

The table lists this clone with a few counts. This CDR3 is CASSPGQGIGEQYF. The CDR3 DNA reads TGTGCCAGCTCACCGGGCCAGGGCATCGGCGAGCAGTACTTC. The chain uses TRBV18 and TRBJ2-7, with a possible D match to TRBD1 (5 bases). Germline V lookup: CDR1 KGHSH, CDR2 LQKENI. The CDR3 is made up of 14 amino acids. The V end was cut by 3 bases, the J end by 6 bases, with 15 bases between.

The rearrangement joins TRBV10-1 to TRBJ2-5, with D possibly TRBD2 on 5 matching bases. From germline, CDR1 is WNHNN and CDR2 SYGVQD (reference sequence). Trimming pared 11 bases from V and 4 bases from J, leaving 17 bases between. This CDR3 is built from 13 residues. The CDR3 sequence: CAVTPRGRETQYF. The CDR3, as DNA: TGCGCCGTAACGCCTCGGGGTAGAGAGACCCAGTACTTC.

The rearrangement joins TRBV9 to TRBJ1-1; D might be TRBD1 (6 bases). The germline gives CDR1 SGDLS, CDR2 YYNGEE. This CDR3 is 16 amino acids long. Deletions cut 2 bases from V and 3 bases from J, with 17 bases between. CDR3 in amino acids: CASSVPQAGADTEAFF. Here the CDR3 DNA reads TGTGCCAGCAGCGTCCCTCAGGCGGGGGCGGACACTGAAGCTTTCTTT.

The chain carries TRBV11-2 and TRBJ2-1; TRBD2 matches 12 bases. CDR1 is SGHAT and CDR2 is FQNNGV in the germline V gene. The V and J ends lost 5 bases and 4 bases, in that order; junction bases with no gene match: 3. The CDR3 contains 15 residues. DNA for the CDR3: TGTGCCAGCAGCCCTAGCGGGGGGGAATACAATGAGCAGTTCTTC. This translates into CASSPSGGEYNEQFF.